This is a list of T cell receptor beta chains from one sample in a study of T cell changes during pregnancy in multiple sclerosis. Profiled with immunoSEQ multiplex PCR; TCRdb holds only in-frame clones, not every one. This table holds more than 95,000 clones, roughly nine tenths found once. The sample in question was peripheral blood, obtained after pregnancy. These receptors were taken from a female donor with multiple sclerosis, enrolled in a pregnancy study. The CDR3 runs from the conserved cysteine through the conserved F or W. D genes are given only for firm matches. Some rows mark clone size as missing; the rest say once, few, many or name a class of expanded clone.

j_call | clone_size | d_call | v_call | cdr3_aa | cdr3_nt
TRBJ2-7 | NA | TRBD1 | TRBV27 | CASSLLSGQRVYEQYF | TGTGCCAGCAGTTTACTATCGGGACAGAGAGTTTACGAGCAGTACTTC
TRBJ2-7 | NA | TRBD2 | TRBV6-5 | CASSRTSVSYEQYF | TGTGCCAGCAGTCGTACTAGCGTGTCCTACGAGCAGTACTTC
TRBJ1-4 | NA | TRBD1 | TRBV7-6 | CASSFVTGTGEKLFF | TGTGCCAGCAGCTTCGTGACCGGGACAGGTGAAAAACTGTTTTTT
TRBJ2-7 | NA | TRBD1 | TRBV11-2 | CASSLGQGAYEQYF | TGTGCCAGCAGCTTAGGGCAGGGGGCCTACGAGCAGTACTTC
TRBJ2-3 | NA | NA | TRBV15 | CATSEEGGPPDTQYF | TGTGCCACCAGCGAAGAGGGGGGGCCCCCAGATACGCAGTATTTT
TRBJ1-2 | NA | TRBD1 | TRBV10-3 | CAINRDRLPSGYTF | TGTGCCATCAACCGGGACAGGCTCCCGAGTGGCTACACCTTC
TRBJ2-5 | NA | NA | TRBV2 | CASSGTVQETQYF | TGTGCCAGCAGTGGCACAGTCCAAGAGACCCAGTACTTC
TRBJ2-2 | NA | TRBD1 | TRBV5-1 | CASSLTGKNTGELFF | TGCGCCAGCAGCCTGACAGGGAAGAACACCGGGGAGCTGTTTTTT
TRBJ1-2 | NA | NA | TRBV29-1 | CSVEDTGQAGRGYTF | TGCAGCGTTGAAGATACGGGCCAGGCCGGGAGGGGCTACACCTTC
TRBJ2-3 | NA | NA | TRBV6-4 | CASSVGLGPTDTQYF | TGTGCCAGCAGTGTGGGACTGGGGCCAACAGATACGCAGTATTTT
TRBJ1-1 | few | NA | TRBV10-3 | CAISEVTGWGTEAFF | TGTGCCATCAGTGAGGTGACAGGCTGGGGCACTGAAGCTTTCTTT
TRBJ2-1 | once | NA | TRBV2 | CASSTSPYHSDNEQFF | TGTGCCAGCAGTACCTCCCCCTACCATTCCGACAATGAGCAGTTCTTC
TRBJ1-4 | NA | NA | TRBV29-1 | CSPRRTNEKLFF | TGCAGCCCGAGGCGGACTAATGAAAAACTGTTTTTT
TRBJ2-1 | NA | NA | TRBV2 | CASSDATASIDEQFF | TGTGCCAGCAGTGATGCGACTGCCTCTATTGACGAGCAGTTCTTC
TRBJ1-2 | NA | NA | TRBV4-1 | CASSQDGRALNYGYTF | TGCGCCAGCAGCCAAGACGGGCGGGCACTGAACTATGGCTACACCTTC
TRBJ1-3 | NA | TRBD1 | TRBV11-2 | CASSLVPGQGNTIYF | TGTGCCAGCAGCTTAGTCCCGGGACAGGGAAACACCATATATTTT
TRBJ2-2 | NA | NA | TRBV7-3 | CASSLKGGITGELFF | TGTGCCAGCAGCTTAAAGGGCGGGATTACCGGGGAGCTGTTTTTT
TRBJ2-1 | NA | NA | TRBV5-4 | CASRGGSYNEQFF | TGTGCCTCTCGAGGGGGTTCCTACAATGAGCAGTTCTTC
TRBJ1-1 | NA | TRBD1 | TRBV6-5 | CASTRPGTGMSFF | TGTGCCAGCACTCGACCCGGGACAGGGATGTCTTTCTTT
TRBJ2-1 | NA | NA | TRBV28 | CATYFPLYNEQFF | TGTGCCACCTATTTCCCCCTCTACAATGAGCAGTTCTTC
TRBJ1-4 | NA | NA | TRBV28 | CASSLLVDLKLFF | TGTGCCAGCAGTCTTTTAGTGGACTTAAAACTGTTTTTT
TRBJ2-2 | NA | NA | TRBV6-1 | CASSLSLPNTGELFF | TGTGCCAGCAGCCTGTCTCTCCCGAACACCGGGGAGCTGTTTTTT
TRBJ2-1 | NA | TRBD2 | TRBV7-2 | CASSRDRTSGKMEQFF | TGTGCCAGCAGCCGCGATCGGACTAGCGGTAAAATGGAGCAGTTCTTC
TRBJ1-4 | NA | NA | TRBV19 | CASSRAQVRNEKLFF | TGTGCCAGTAGTCGGGCACAGGTCCGGAATGAAAAACTGTTTTTT